Below are 25 T cell receptor beta chains sequenced from a single sample in a study of long-term antiretroviral therapy in people with HIV. A v3.0 immunoSEQ assay was performed at survey level. The protocol was immunoSEQ multiplex PCR, while the TCRdb copy is restricted to in-frame clones and leaves out a portion. The table has about 13,000 clones, roughly 80% seen once. The material was unsorted PBMCs, obtained 1.3 years after starting antiretroviral therapy. The receptor source for this set is a woman under 30 with HIV.

This clone was detected only once. The rearrangement uses TRBV5-1 and TRBJ1-1, with D perhaps TRBD1 (5 bases). Germline CDR1 reads SGHRS; CDR2 reads YFSETQ. The CDR3 runs 14 residues. Trimming removed 4 bases from V and 4 bases from J, with 14 bases in between. The CDR3 loop reads CASSQGVGGTEAFF. CDR3 DNA: TGCGCCAGCAGCCAAGGGGTTGGTGGCACTGAAGCTTTCTTT.

This chain uses TRBV21-1 with TRBJ2-5. TRBV21-1 is noted as a pseudogene. The CDR3 is 13 residues long. This CDR3 reads CASSHPDPETQYF. CDR3 DNA sequence: TGTGCCAGCAGCCACCCGGACCCAGAGACCCAGTACTTC.

The rearrangement links TRBV5-4 to TRBJ1-2; TRBD1 matches 11 bases. CDR3 length: 16 residues. With V trimmed by 4 bases and J by 4 bases, 9 bases remained unmatched. CDR1 is SGHNT and CDR2 is YYREEE in the germline V gene (reference sequence). The CDR3 spells CASSPDRGRSGYGYTF. CDR3 nucleotides: TGTGCCAGCAGCCCGGACAGGGGGCGATCGGGCTATGGCTACACCTTC.

This rearrangement joins TRBV2 to TRBJ1-5; no reliable D call. Germline assignment: CDR1 SNHLY and CDR2 FYNNEI. This CDR3 contains 15 residues. V was trimmed by 9 bases and J by 4 bases, leaving 19 bases between them. CDR3 DNA sequence: TGTGCCAGTGGGTCTGACACCTTTTTTAATCAGCCCCAGCATTTT. This sequence encodes CASGSDTFFNQPQHF.

The rearrangement links TRBV9 to TRBJ2-4; tentative D call: TRBD2 (6 bases). V was cut by 3 bases and J by 7 bases, with 23 bases left in between. The CDR3 is made up of 17 amino acids. The germline V gene encodes CDR1 SGDLS and CDR2 YYNGEE. As DNA, the CDR3 is TGTGCCAGCAGCGCCGTGGGGACTTCCGTAGCCGGGAACATTCAGTACTTC. Translation: CASSAVGTSVAGNIQYF. The complete variable domain, with remaining parts taken from reference TRBV9 and TRBJ2-4, reads DSGVTQTPKHLITATGQRVTLRCSPRSGDLSVYWYQQSLDQGLQFLIQYYNGEERAKGNILERFSAQQFPDLHSELNLSSLELGDSALYFCASSAVGTSVAGNIQYFGAGTRLSVL.

The chain employs TRBV7-9 and TRBJ2-5, with TRBD2 as a possible D gene (6 bases). Germline CDR1 reads SEHNR; CDR2 reads FQNEAQ (reference sequence). With 0 bases removed from V and 1 base from J, the gap between germline ends came to 9 bases. The CDR3 is made up of 15 amino acids. CDR3 nucleotides: TGTGCCAGCAGCTTAGCGGGAGGCAGCCAAGAGACCCAGTACTTC. This gives the protein CASSLAGGSQETQYF.

The chain uses TRBV6-5 and TRBJ1-1; possible D gene TRBD1, 5 bases. This CDR3 is 13 amino acids long. Germline V gene sequence: CDR1 MNHEY, CDR2 SVGAGI. V shed 8 bases and J shed 5 bases, with 15 bases lying between them. The CDR3 here is CASGRGAITEAFF. CDR3 coding DNA: TGTGCCAGCGGCAGAGGGGCTATAACTGAAGCTTTCTTT.

The CDR3 loop reads CASSFQVNNEQFF. The CDR3 coding sequence is TGCGCCAGCAGCTTCCAGGTGAACAATGAGCAGTTCTTC. The chain combines TRBV5-1 with TRBJ2-1; no clear D gene. CDR1 and CDR2 (germline): SGHRS, YFSETQ. V was clipped by 2 bases and J by 5 bases, with 8 bases between them. The CDR3 totals 13 residues.

This clone was seen a few times. The gene calls are TRBV11-2 and TRBJ1-1; no reliable D call. V was shortened by 6 bases and J by 1 base, with 9 bases between the two germline ends. This CDR3 spans 13 amino acids. Germline V gene lookup returns CDR1 SGHAT and CDR2 FQNNGV. CDR3 amino acids: CASSRAENTEAFF. The CDR3 nucleotides read TGTGCCAGCAGTAGGGCTGAGAACACTGAAGCTTTCTTT.

The chain is built from TRBV28 and TRBJ1-2; D ambiguous. The CDR3 runs 12 residues. The germline CDR1 and CDR2 sequences are MDHEN and SYDVKM. CDR3 sequence: CATNRGRAGYTF. The CDR3 region has the DNA TGTGCAACTAATCGAGGGAGGGCTGGCTACACCTTC.

V gene TRBV7-9 combines with J gene TRBJ1-1; perhaps TRBD1 as D (6 bases). With 2 bases removed from V and 4 bases from J, the gap between germline ends came to 8 bases. Germline CDR1 and CDR2: SEHNR and FQNEAQ (reference sequence). The CDR3 runs to 13 residues. This CDR3 reads CASSLRGGTEAFF. The CDR3 region has the DNA TGTGCCAGCAGCTTAAGAGGGGGCACTGAAGCTTTCTTT.

The chain uses TRBV19 and TRBJ2-5, with 8 nucleotides matching TRBD1. V lost 6 bases to trimming and J lost 5 bases; unmatched junction nucleotides: 5. Germline assignment: CDR1 LNHDA and CDR2 SQIVND (reference sequence). CDR3 length: 13 amino acids. CDR3 sequence: CASRDRGRETQYF. Here the CDR3 DNA reads TGTGCCAGTAGAGACAGGGGAAGGGAGACCCAGTACTTC.

The chain recombines TRBV7-9 with TRBJ2-2; 12 bases are a match to TRBD1. The ends lost 5 bases at V and 6 bases at J; junction bases unmatched: 4. CDR3 length: 15 residues. CDR1 SEHNR and CDR2 FQNEAQ come from the germline V gene (reference sequence). The CDR3 loop is CASSRDRGQAGELFF. CDR3 in DNA: TGTGCCAGCAGCAGGGACAGGGGGCAAGCCGGGGAGCTGTTTTTT.

The rearrangement uses TRBV28 and TRBJ1-5; no definite D call. V was trimmed by 2 bases and J by 7 bases, leaving 9 bases between them. The CDR3 contains 13 residues. Germline CDR1 is MDHEN and CDR2 is SYDVKM. The CDR3 nucleotides are TGTGCCAGCAGTTTAAGGGCCGGACAGCCCCAGCATTTT. Translating it yields CASSLRAGQPQHF.

This clone was detected only once. The genes are TRBV7-2 and TRBJ2-7; D gene unclear. Trimming left V 5 bases short and J 3 bases short, with 11 bases between. Germline CDR1 and CDR2: SGHTA and FQGNSA. CDR3 length: 13 residues. The CDR3 sequence is CASSPRSVYEQYF. CDR3 coding DNA: TGTGCCAGCAGCCCAAGAAGCGTCTACGAGCAGTACTTC.

Here the CDR3 reads CASSVDHSGQTYEQYF. The CDR3 region has the DNA TGTGCCAGCAGCGTAGATCATTCGGGACAGACCTACGAGCAGTACTTC. The rearrangement links TRBV9 to TRBJ2-7; 7 bases align to TRBD1. This CDR3 spans 16 amino acids. Per germline, CDR1 SGDLS and CDR2 YYNGEE. The junction had 8 bases not matched to a gene; V was cut back by 0 bases and J by 2 bases. The entire variable domain, with the rest obtained from reference TRBV9 and TRBJ2-7, is as follows: DSGVTQTPKHLITATGQRVTLRCSPRSGDLSVYWYQQSLDQGLQFLIQYYNGEERAKGNILERFSAQQFPDLHSELNLSSLELGDSALYFCASSVDHSGQTYEQYFGPGTRLTVT.

The chain recombines TRBV7-8 with TRBJ2-7; TRBD2 matches 9 bases. Looked up from germline, CDR1 is SGHVS and CDR2 is FQNEAQ. This CDR3 contains 20 residues. The ends lost 6 bases at V and 3 bases at J; junction bases unmatched: 24. CDR3 protein: CASRPKVRLAGCTRRYEQYF. In DNA, the CDR3 is TGTGCCAGCAGACCGAAGGTAAGGCTAGCGGGGTGTACGCGCCGCTACGAGCAGTACTTC.

The V call is TRBV30, the J call TRBJ1-1; D gene uncertain. Germline lookup yields CDR1 GTSNPN and CDR2 SVGIG (reference sequence). CDR3 size: 11 residues. Trimming took 1 base from V and 6 from J, leaving 6 bases between them. CDR3 loop: CAWSDRAEAFF. The CDR3, as DNA: TGTGCCTGGAGTGACCGAGCTGAAGCTTTCTTT.

The rearrangement links TRBV28 to TRBJ1-1; D not resolved. V lost 2 bases to trimming and J lost 5 bases, with 6 bases between them. CDR3 length equals 12 residues. The germline V gene has CDR1 MDHEN and CDR2 SYDVKM. CDR3 DNA: TGTGCCAGCAGTTTAGAGTGGACTGAAGCTTTCTTT. Its protein is CASSLEWTEAFF.

The chain uses TRBV11-2 and TRBJ2-7; 7 bases align to TRBD1. Trimming removed 5 bases from V and 2 bases from J; junction bases left unmatched: 6. Per germline, CDR1 SGHAT and CDR2 FQNNGV. The CDR3 contains 14 residues. CDR3 amino acids: CASSPRTGTYEQYF. CDR3 nucleotide sequence: TGTGCCAGCAGCCCTAGGACAGGAACCTACGAGCAGTACTTC.

J is TRBJ2-2 and V is TRBV9; tentative D call: TRBD2 (6 bases). Germline CDR1 and CDR2: SGDLS and YYNGEE. The CDR3 length is 18 residues. V was clipped by 0 bases and J by 2 bases, with 17 bases between them. The CDR3 protein is CASSVASGVGGNTGELFF. The CDR3 nucleotides are TGTGCCAGCAGCGTAGCTTCGGGGGTTGGGGGTAACACCGGGGAGCTGTTTTTT.

The chain links TRBV7-8 to TRBJ2-7, with 9 bases lining up with TRBD2. The CDR3 consists of 14 residues. J lost 2 bases, V lost 5 bases, and 4 bases had no gene match. Germline V gene data show CDR1 as SGHVS and CDR2 as FQNEAQ. For the CDR3, the DNA is TGTGCCAGCAGCGCGACTAGCGGTCCCTACGAGCAGTACTTC. It yields the protein CASSATSGPYEQYF.

The chain employs TRBV7-9 and TRBJ1-2; D not certain. V gave up 5 bases and J gave up 4 bases, with 14 bases separating them. Looked up from germline, CDR1 is SEHNR and CDR2 is FQNEAQ (reference sequence). The CDR3 contains 14 residues. CDR3 DNA: TGTGCCAGCAGCCATTTGGCGGCCGGCTATGGCTACACCTTC. This sequence encodes CASSHLAAGYGYTF.

The gene calls are TRBV18 and TRBJ1-1; D gene uncertain. The CDR3 covers 15 residues. The V end was cut by 0 bases, the J end by 4 bases, with 12 bases between. Per the germline V gene, CDR1 is KGHSH and CDR2 is LQKENI. This CDR3 is CASSPPGQGSTEAFF. The DNA for the CDR3 is TGTGCCAGCTCACCACCAGGTCAAGGGAGCACTGAAGCTTTCTTT.

The chain links TRBV4-2 to TRBJ2-3; 7 positions match TRBD2. The V gene's germline CDR1 is LGHNA and CDR2 YNFKEQ. After removal of 1 base from V and 6 bases from J, the junction contained 7 bases not matched to a gene. The CDR3 has 15 residues. This CDR3 is CASSQAGLNRDTQYF. The DNA of the CDR3 is TGTGCCAGCAGCCAAGCGGGACTAAATAGGGATACGCAGTATTTT.